What follows is one TCR beta chain and its context. Which antigen it targets is not known. Base qualities are not provided; no much larger clone lies one nucleotide away. A distance of 7 bases separates the germline ends of V and J, which lose 0 bases and 0 bases respectively. Based on the germline V gene (reference sequence), the CDR1 and CDR2 sequences are SGHNT and YYREEE. The CDR3 measures 14 amino acids from cysteine to phenylalanine. Only CDR3 DNA is held: 42 bases, read in frame from base 1. The sample is drawn from a study of vaccination and CD4 T cells after COVID-19 (dated by TCRdb to between 2021 and 2023). Background on the whole study: Every convalescent patient had a positive nasal swab PCR test for SARS-CoV-2, with mild disease in about 9 patients and severe disease in one. The convalescent cohort included six males and four females, with two Hispanic individuals, seven Caucasians, two Asians and one multiracial person. Each participant got two doses of either the Pfizer-BioNTech BNT162b2 vaccine (n=8) or the Moderna mRNA-1273 vaccine (n=2). Post-COVID blood samples from convalescent patients were collected a median of around 100 days after diagnosis, with a range of 35 to 161 days. Post-vaccine blood samples were collected a median of approximately eleven weeks after the second vaccine dose, ranging from about 14 to 241 days. The cultures were stimulated with overlapping spike peptide pools from SARS-CoV-2 and from the common cold coronaviruses HCoV-NL63, HCoV-OC43 and HCoV-229E. As controls, cultures received a CEFX viral epitope pool (the positive control), an HIV-1 Nef peptide pool (the negative control), or no peptide at all. In approximately ten COVID-19 convalescent patients and 4 infection-naive healthy vaccine recipients, the spike-specific CD4+ TCR repertoire before mRNA vaccination was compared with the repertoire after mRNA vaccination. What the authors observed across the whole study: In convalescent patients, a median roughly 83% of post-vaccine SARS-CoV-2-reactive clones were detected only after vaccination, and vaccine-specific priming was suggested by this finding. The study included relatively few convalescent patients and did not analyze early timepoints after natural infection. In convalescent patients, nearly all vaccine-specific clones (304 of 307) were found to be mono-reactive for SARS-CoV-2 spike rather than cross-reactive with common cold coronaviruses. The median number of SARS-CoV-2-reactive clonotypes rose from around 22 after infection to some 37 after vaccination, but the change was not significant.

Receptor libraries were prepared by PCR. TCR sequencing of DNA from cultured CD4+ T cells used the Oncomine TCR Beta short-read assay at the Johns Hopkins FTIC core. The QIAamp micro DNA kit was used to extract genomic DNA from the cultured CD4+ T cells. The Oncomine TCR Beta libraries from cultured CD4+ T cells were pooled using unique dual indexes and then sequenced on an Illumina iSeq 100. The original methods were these. Non-productive sequences were removed, and CDR3s that did not start with C, did not end with F or W, or were shorter than 7 amino acids were discarded. The MANAFEST web application identified antigen-specific clonotypes by comparing peptide-stimulated wells against reference wells and other culture wells. To be called positive, a clone needed an FDR below 0.05, an odds ratio above 5, and a productive frequency above 0.1% in at least two of three replicate wells. A clonotype was classed as cross-reactive if the clonotype showed significant expansion both in SARS-CoV-2 spike wells and in at least one common cold coronavirus spike condition. Similarity between CDR3 sequences was evaluated in R version 3.6.1 using Levenshtein distances (stringdist) and unrooted phylogenetic trees (ape). Clones were called with MiXCR by TCRdb after fastp trimmed the public reads at Q25, and only in-frame beta chains were retained. Every entry covers one CDR3 protein and lists the most common genes and DNA from its rows. The V and J calls shown here were made by TCRdb, not taken from the authors' results. The sample table holds 8,000 to 10,000 distinct CDR3 sequences, of which roughly 34% were seen once. 16% of the sample is taken by the ten largest.

The meaning of the sample's treatment or condition label: approximately 11-day PBMC culture with coronavirus spike peptide pools or control peptides (ViraFEST assay). The ViraFEST assay was used in the study, in which antigen-specific T cells were expanded with peptide pools and expanded clonotypes were subsequently identified by TCR sequencing. The convalescent patients' positive SARS-CoV-2 PCR tests were from March to December 2020, which was before the Alpha, Beta and Delta variants emerged in the United States. Each well held about 2.2 million PBMCs cultured in IMDM containing roughly 5% human AB serum and approximately 9.8 IU/ml IL-2, with around 9.2 ug/ml peptide pools added. On days 3 and 7, half of the culture medium was replaced with fresh IL-2-containing medium. After 10 days of culture, CD4+ T cells were isolated by negative selection with the EasySep CD4+ T cell isolation kit. Ficoll-Paque Plus gradient centrifugation was used to isolate PBMCs from whole blood, and the isolated PBMCs were then either used fresh or cryopreserved at -140C. Triplicate wells were generally used for each culture condition.

The TCR comes from a human donor who had recovered from COVID-19. Sequencing was done on a sample of CD4+ T cells from blood, cultured in vitro. The rearranged chain carries TRBV5-4 and TRBJ2-7, with the D gene not confidently named. The CDR3 protein is CASSLVGSSYEQYF. The bases are TGTGCCAGCAGCTTGGTCGGCAGCTCCTACGAGCAGTACTTC.